This TCR beta chain was sequenced in a study of identifying expanded T cells in peripheral blood. The study's findings and limits: Approximately 1.1 clones differed between technical replicates, versus roughly 16 and 20 over time.

Sequencing used immunoSEQ multiplex PCR; TCRdb keeps in-frame clones, though not all of them. Here the sample spans around 130,000 clones, roughly 90% being singletons. Healthy donors had no documented immune events, such as infections, while sampled. Remarks on this clone: The antigen is unknown.

The sequencing input was blood. This receptor was taken from a person between 18 and 75 years old in good health.

In DNA form, the CDR3 reads TGTGCCACCACGACAGGGGGCGAGGAGACCCAGTACTTC. Residues: CATTTGGEETQYF. V usage is TRBV5-5 and J usage is TRBJ2-5; the match to TRBD1 covers 10 bases. There are 13 residues in the CDR3. Germline CDR1 is SGHKS and CDR2 is YYEKEE (reference sequence). Trimming cost V 9 bases and J 5 bases; bases outside gene matches: 7.